In its sample, the clone carrying this TCR beta chain was seen a few times. Antigen specificity is unknown. Study-level points and caveats: The TCR gene usage of tumor memory CD4+ T cells clustered together with blood and lymph node memory CD4+ cells and with lymph node naive CD4+ cells. Tumor-infiltrating Treg TCR alpha and beta sequences overlapped most with tumor naive CD4+ T cells, then blood naive.

CDR1 SGHRS and CDR2 YFSETQ come from the germline V gene. Trimming removed 0 bases from V and 7 bases from J, with 17 bases in between. This CDR3 comprises 16 residues. Memory CD4+ T cells were sorted as CD4+CD45RO+CD25- cells. Semi-nested PCR with Nested Universal Primer A followed constant-region reverse priming of full-length variable regions. TCRdb reprocessed the 5' RACE reads via MiXCR and lists one record per CDR3 protein. The data contain about 41,000 distinct CDR3 sequences, 25% to 30% of them singletons. The receptor was derived from a female donor with breast cancer. V gene TRBV5-1 combines with J gene TRBJ2-1, with D possibly TRBD2 on 5 matching bases. Sequenced: memory CD4+ T cells sorted from a lymph node. Subset indicated: memory CD4+ T cells, CD4+CD45RO+CD25-. The CDR3 loop is CASSLAAARAMNEQFF. The CDR3 DNA follows: TGCGCCAGCAGCTTGGCCGCGGCGAGGGCCATGAATGAGCAGTTCTTC.